The sequence of this T cell receptor (beta chain) was determined in a study of cytomegalovirus exposure and HLA in healthy donors. Study conclusions and caveats: A previous analysis found most TCR beta V segments productive roughly 87% or roughly 30% of the time.

Primers for the PCR totalled 60 Vbeta and 13 Jbeta. Repertoires were generated with immunoSEQ multiplex PCR, while TCRdb's copy carries only in-frame clones and drops some. The sample lists around 200,000 clones, over 75% seen once, with approximately 1.8% in the top ten. About this clone itself: Its antigen is currently unknown.

This TCR derives from a male donor in good health and CMV-seronegative. Specimen: PBMCs.

The CDR3 region is CASSLPNLQNSGRAYEQYF. The CDR3, as DNA: TGTGCCAGCAGTTTACCCAACCTTCAAAACAGCGGGAGGGCCTACGAGCAGTACTTC. This chain connects TRBV7-2 to TRBJ2-7, with 10 bases matching TRBD2. The CDR3 totals 19 residues. Germline V CDR1 and CDR2: SGHTA, FQGNSA. The junction had 19 bases not matched to a gene; V was cut back by 6 bases and J by 2 bases.